These 23 T cell receptor beta chains originate from one sample sequenced in a study of cytomegalovirus exposure and HLA in healthy donors. PCR primers comprised 60 Vbeta and 13 Jbeta primers. The protocol was immunoSEQ multiplex PCR, while the TCRdb copy is restricted to in-frame clones and leaves out a portion. The sample lists more than 140,000 clones, around 66% occurring once. Material: PBMCs. The receptors stem from a woman in her thirties in good health and CMV-seropositive.

The chain recombines TRBV15 with TRBJ1-2; D possibly corresponds to TRBD1 (5 bases). The V end was cut by 0 bases, the J end by 8 bases, with 16 bases between. Germline CDR1 is LNHNV and CDR2 is YYDKDF (reference sequence). CDR3 length: 15 amino acids. The CDR3 loop is CATSRDLRGGMGYTF. CDR3 nucleotide sequence: TGTGCCACCAGCAGAGATCTTCGGGGCGGGATGGGCTACACCTTC.

The rearrangement uses TRBV6-6 and TRBJ1-5, with TRBD1 as a possible D gene (5 bases). The CDR3 loop spans 16 amino acids. The V end lost 5 bases, the J end lost 5 bases, and 19 bases lay between the germline ends. Germline V gene sequence: CDR1 MNHNY, CDR2 SVGAGI (reference sequence). CDR3 in amino acids: CASSPRTSQNHQPQHF. CDR3 nucleotides: TGTGCCAGCAGTCCCCGGACAAGTCAGAATCATCAGCCCCAGCATTTT.

J is TRBJ2-2 and V is TRBV19; no clear D gene. V was shortened by 2 bases and J by 4 bases, with 11 bases between the two germline ends. The CDR3 is 15 residues long. Germline CDR1 is LNHDA and CDR2 is SQIVND (reference sequence). The CDR3 loop reads CASSISITGTGELFF. The DNA for the CDR3 is TGTGCCAGTAGTATAAGCATTACTGGCACCGGGGAGCTGTTTTTT. The variable domain in full, completed from reference TRBV19 and TRBJ2-2, reads DGGITQSPKYLFRKEGQNVTLSCEQNLNHDAMYWYRQDPGQGLRLIYYSQIVNDFQKGDIAEGYSVSREKKESFPLTVTSAQKNPTAFYLCASSISITGTGELFFGEGSRLTVL.

The chain employs TRBV7-9 and TRBJ1-2; 11 bases are a match to TRBD1. Germline CDR1 SEHNR, CDR2 FQNEAQ (reference sequence). V shed 4 bases and J 4 bases; nucleotides not matched to a gene: 5. CDR3 length: 15 amino acids. The CDR3: CASSSGTGGPYGYTF. The CDR3 coding sequence is TGTGCCAGCAGCTCCGGGACAGGGGGTCCCTATGGCTACACCTTC.

Written as DNA, the CDR3 is TGTGCCAGCAGGAGCGGAACGACCGGGGAGCTGTTTTTT. Protein: CASRSGTTGELFF. This chain connects TRBV28 to TRBJ2-2, with D perhaps TRBD2 (5 bases). The V and J ends lost 6 bases and 5 bases respectively, with 10 bases between them. This CDR3 contains 13 residues. Germline assignment: CDR1 MDHEN and CDR2 SYDVKM. Complete variable domain (other parts from reference TRBV28 and TRBJ2-2): DVKVTQSSRYLVKRTGEKVFLECVQDMDHENMFWYRQDPGLGLRLIYFSYDVKMKEKGDIPEGYSVSREKKERFSLILESASTNQTSMYLCASRSGTTGELFFGEGSRLTVL.

In DNA form, the CDR3 reads TGTGCCAGCTCACCCGGACAGCCTGCAACTAATGAAAAACTGTTTTTT. It yields the protein CASSPGQPATNEKLFF. This chain uses TRBV18 with TRBJ1-4; a weak D match, TRBD1 (6 bases). The V end was cut by 3 bases, the J end by 0 bases, with 11 bases between. Germline CDR1 KGHSH, CDR2 LQKENI. The CDR3 is 16 amino acids.

The V gene is TRBV18, the J gene TRBJ2-7; possibly TRBD2 for D (6 bases). V dropped 0 bases and J dropped 3 bases, with 21 bases sitting between them. CDR3 size: 18 residues. The germline CDR1 and CDR2 sequences are KGHSH and LQKENI. CDR3 DNA: TGTGCCAGCTCACCACCGTTGGTCCAGCGGGCGAATTACTACGAGCAGTACTTC. Translation gives CASSPPLVQRANYYEQYF.

This clone has a handful of counts. The gene calls are TRBV6-5 and TRBJ1-6; D is perhaps TRBD1 (5 bases). Per germline, CDR1 MNHEY and CDR2 SVGAGI. V was cut by 0 bases and J by 10 bases, with 13 bases left in between. The CDR3 runs 15 residues. The CDR3: CASSYSSRGGSPLHF. The CDR3 nucleotides read TGTGCCAGCAGTTACTCTTCTAGGGGTGGGTCACCCCTCCACTTT.

The chain has TRBV30 and TRBJ1-1; no reliable D call. V lost 8 bases and J 4 bases, leaving 17 bases between the germline ends. Germline CDR1 GTSNPN, CDR2 SVGIG (reference sequence). This CDR3 region has 13 residues. The CDR3 DNA sequence: TGTGCCCGAGGCCGGAAGAGTTTCACTGAAGCTTTCTTT. It translates to CARGRKSFTEAFF.

The chain carries TRBV4-2 and TRBJ2-1; 10 positions agree with TRBD2. The germline CDR1 and CDR2 sequences are LGHNA and YNFKEQ. V gave up 3 bases and J gave up 2 bases; unmatched junction bases: 7. This CDR3 has 17 residues. The CDR3 sequence is CASSQELAGKPYNEQFF. Written as DNA, the CDR3 is TGTGCCAGCAGCCAGGAACTAGCGGGGAAACCCTACAATGAGCAGTTCTTC.

Concerning this clone: The sample carries other DNA sequences with the same CDR3. The rearrangement uses TRBV7-9 and TRBJ1-4; 9 positions match TRBD1. Germline V CDR1 and CDR2: SEHNR, FQNEAQ (reference sequence). Trimming removed 4 bases from V and 5 bases from J; junction bases left unmatched: 2. CDR3 length equals 14 residues. CDR3 protein: CASSSGTGNEKLFF. For the CDR3, the DNA is TGTGCCAGCAGCTCCGGGACAGGGAATGAAAAACTGTTTTTT.

V gene TRBV5-4 combines with J gene TRBJ1-1; D gene ambiguous. The germline gives CDR1 SGHNT, CDR2 YYREEE (reference sequence). V was cut by 4 bases and J by 6 bases, with 16 bases left in between. The CDR3 is 14 residues long. The CDR3 here is CASSPRGFAAEAFF. DNA for the CDR3: TGTGCCAGCAGCCCTCGCGGATTCGCCGCTGAAGCTTTCTTT.

The chain employs TRBV28 and TRBJ2-1, with D uncertain. Germline CDR1 and CDR2: MDHEN and SYDVKM. This CDR3 has 11 amino acids. V shed 1 base and J shed 10 bases, with 5 bases lying between them. CDR3 nucleotide sequence: TGTGCCAGCAGTTTATTCTTCGAGCAGTTCTTC. Amino acids: CASSLFFEQFF.

This chain joins TRBV4-1 and TRBJ1-1, with 7 bases matching TRBD1. The junction had 10 bases not matched to a gene; V was cut back by 5 bases and J by 4 bases. Germline V CDR1 and CDR2: MGHRA, YSYEKL. The CDR3 runs 15 residues. In nucleotides, the CDR3 is TGCGCCAGCAGCGTGGACTGGACAGGCGGCACTGAAGCTTTCTTT. This codes for CASSVDWTGGTEAFF.

The J gene is TRBJ1-5, the V gene TRBV2; TRBD1 is a possible D gene (6 bases). Germline V gene sequence: CDR1 SNHLY, CDR2 FYNNEI. The CDR3 contains 15 residues. Deletions cut 5 bases from V and 2 bases from J, with 13 bases between. In nucleotides, the CDR3 is TGTGCCAGCAGTACGCCGGACAGAGGCAATCAGCCCCAGCATTTT. This encodes CASSTPDRGNQPQHF. Using reference TRBV2 and TRBJ1-5 for the parts outside the CDR3, the full variable domain is EPEVTQTPSHQVTQMGQEVILRCVPISNHLYFYWYRQILGQKVEFLVSFYNNEISEKSEIFDDQFSVERPDGSNFTLKIRSTKLEDSAMYFCASSTPDRGNQPQHFGDGTRLSIL.

This chain joins TRBV4-1 and TRBJ2-7; 10 nucleotides match TRBD2. With 4 bases clipped from V and 0 bases from J, the junction kept 6 bases outside the gene matches. The CDR3 has 16 amino acids. Germline loops: CDR1 MGHRA, CDR2 YSYEKL. Here the CDR3 reads CASSPGLAVSSYEQYF. CDR3 in DNA: TGCGCCAGCAGCCCTGGACTAGCGGTGAGCTCCTACGAGCAGTACTTC.

The chain has TRBV7-2 and TRBJ2-3; 7 bases line up with TRBD1. The J segment lost 2 bases and the V segment lost 5 bases, leaving 7 bases of the junction unmatched. The CDR3 extends over 15 amino acids. CDR1 and CDR2 (germline): SGHTA, FQGNSA. For the CDR3, the DNA is TGTGCCAGCAGCCTAGGGGGCCTCTACACAGATACGCAGTATTTT. Translation: CASSLGGLYTDTQYF.

The chain uses TRBV6-1 and TRBJ2-5; 8 bases line up with TRBD2. The CDR3 loop spans 15 amino acids. J was trimmed by 7 bases and V by 6 bases; bases with no gene match: 13. From germline, CDR1 is MNHNS and CDR2 SASEGT. The CDR3 spells CASRGAGAIRGTQYF. CDR3 coding DNA: TGTGCCAGCAGGGGAGCGGGGGCCATTCGGGGGACCCAGTACTTC.

The chain carries TRBV6-6 and TRBJ1-1, with 7 bases identical to TRBD1. Germline V lookup: CDR1 MNHNY, CDR2 SVGAGI (reference sequence). V gave up 7 bases and J gave up 3 bases; unmatched junction bases: 5. The CDR3 contains 13 residues. The CDR3 protein is CASTQTGDTEAFF. The CDR3 DNA follows: TGTGCCAGCACCCAAACAGGGGACACTGAAGCTTTCTTT.

J is TRBJ1-3 and V is TRBV7-9; TRBD1 matches 7 bases. CDR3 length: 15 residues. V shed 6 bases and J 1 base; nucleotides not matched to a gene: 6. In germline, CDR1 is SEHNR, CDR2 FQNEAQ (reference sequence). The CDR3: CASRDTGASGNTIYF. DNA for the CDR3: TGTGCCAGCAGAGACACAGGGGCTTCTGGAAACACCATATATTTT.

The chain uses TRBV4-1 and TRBJ2-7; D not certain. CDR3 size: 14 residues. Germline assignment: CDR1 MGHRA and CDR2 YSYEKL. Trimming stripped 4 bases from V and 0 bases from J, with 10 bases between. CDR3 coding DNA: TGCGCCAGCAGCCTTCGGTCTGACTCCTACGAGCAGTACTTC. Encoded protein: CASSLRSDSYEQYF.

The rearrangement joins TRBV18 to TRBJ2-3, with TRBD2 matching 11 bases. The V gene's germline CDR1 is KGHSH and CDR2 LQKENI. Trimming cost V 4 bases and J 3 bases; bases outside gene matches: 9. There are 17 residues in the CDR3. The chain's CDR3 is CASSRGTSGTGTDTQYF. CDR3 nucleotide sequence: TGTGCCAGCTCACGGGGGACTAGCGGCACGGGGACAGATACGCAGTATTTT.

Of note for this clone: Its ends do not fully match the called genes, so a read error is possible. The sample contains more than one DNA sequence encoding this CDR3. The chain combines TRBV30 with TRBJ1-6; D unclear. Germline CDR1 and CDR2: GTSNPN and SVGIG (reference sequence). This CDR3 contains 12 residues. Here the CDR3 reads CAWDINNSPLHF. In DNA, the CDR3 is TGTGCCTGGGACATCAATAATTCCCCCCTCCACTTT.